The 3 T cell receptor beta chains below were found in one sample sequenced in a study of molecular identifiers for immune sequencing clone quantification. MiXCR, applied by TCRdb to the PCR reads, yields one record per CDR3 protein. The sample yields over 600,000 distinct CDR3 sequences, 20% seen once. What was sequenced was naive CD8+ T cells from blood, with Jurkat cell RNA spiked in. Subset indicated: FACS-sorted CD8+CD4-CCR7+CD45RA+ naive T cells. The origin of the receptors is a human donor in good health. Some libraries in this study had Jurkat cell RNA spiked in.

This clonotype was observed many times. The chain carries TRBV29-1 and TRBJ1-1; unclear D gene. Germline CDR1 and CDR2: SQVTM and ANQGSEA. CDR3 length equals 12 residues. The CDR3: CTTEGLGTEAFF. CDR3 nucleotide sequence: TGCACGACCGAGGGTTTAGGTACTGAAGCTTTCTTT. Using reference TRBV29-1 and TRBJ1-1 for the parts outside the CDR3, the full variable domain is SAVISQKPSRDICQRGTSLTIQCQVDSQVTMMFWYRQQPGQSLTLIATANQGSEATYESGFVIDKFPISRPNLTFSTLTVSNMSPEDSSIYLCTTEGLGTEAFFGQGTRLTVV.

The table lists this clonotype with many counts. V is TRBV5-1 and J is TRBJ2-6, with TRBD1 matching 7 bases. The J segment lost 4 bases and the V segment lost 0 bases, leaving 13 bases of the junction unmatched. The V gene's germline CDR1 is SGHRS and CDR2 YFSETQ. The CDR3 totals 19 residues. Written as DNA, the CDR3 is TGCGCCAGCAGCTTGGCCCGACAGGGAAGGTTCGTCGGGGCCAACGTCCTGACTTTC. Its protein product is CASSLARQGRFVGANVLTF. Filled out from reference TRBV5-1 and TRBJ2-6, the complete variable domain reads KAGVTQTPRYLIKTRGQQVTLSCSPISGHRSVSWYQQTPGQGLQFLFEYFSETQRNKGNFPGRFSGRQFSNSRSEMNVSTLELGDSALYLCASSLARQGRFVGANVLTFGAGSRLTVL.

This clonotype appeared many times. The genes are TRBV7-3 and TRBJ2-4, with TRBD1 matching 7 bases. This CDR3 has 14 residues. The germline V gene has CDR1 SGHTA and CDR2 FQGTGA. The J segment lost 6 bases and the V segment lost 3 bases, leaving 5 bases of the junction unmatched. This CDR3 reads CASSLGQSSNIQYF. In nucleotides, the CDR3 is TGTGCCAGCAGCTTGGGACAGAGCTCAAACATTCAGTACTTC.